This T cell receptor (beta chain) was observed in a study of OX40 agonist ivuxolimab in advanced cancers. About the research overall: Patients took ivuxolimab, an agonistic anti-OX40 (CD134) antibody. Two cutaneous melanoma patients and one hepatocellular carcinoma patient, three in all, had partial responses. Study-wide points: In the 0.1-3.0 mg/kg groups, partial responders showed among the lowest expansion.

Prior autoimmune disease or systemic immunosuppression barred patients. CDR3 length: 15 amino acids. From germline, CDR1 is SGHTA and CDR2 FQGNSA. V shed 0 bases and J shed 4 bases, with 12 bases lying between them. Sequencing was performed with immunoSEQ multiplex PCR; in TCRdb, only in-frame clones are kept and a portion is missing. The sample includes 60,000 or so clones, 84% of them seen just once. On this clone itself: Its matching antigen is unknown.

The origin of this receptor is an adult with an advanced solid tumor such as melanoma, head and neck, liver or kidney cancer. The rearrangement joins TRBV7-2 to TRBJ1-1; D possibly corresponds to TRBD1 (5 bases). The input for sequencing was CD4+ or CD8+ T cells sorted from blood, taken in a trial of the OX40 agonist ivuxolimab. CDR3 nucleotide sequence: TGTGCCAGCAGCTTAGCCGGGGCAACTACCACTGAAGCTTTCTTT. The encoded protein is CASSLAGATTTEAFF.